The 25 T cell receptor beta chains presented below share a single source sample, sequenced in a study of T cells in Graves' hyperthyroidism and ophthalmopathy. What was amplified from RNA transcripts were TCR beta CDR3 regions. Researchers ran a first-round RT-PCR on the TCR CDR3 using the HTBI primer set. TCRdb reanalysed the multiplex PCR reads using MiXCR and keeps one entry per CDR3 protein. The table includes around 500,000 distinct CDR3 sequences, 14% detected once. Sequenced sample: blood. These receptors were collected from a woman between 40 and 55 years old with Graves' hyperthyroidism.

This clonotype has a count of ten or more. J is TRBJ2-7 and V is TRBV5-1, with D tentatively TRBD1 (6 bases). Per germline, CDR1 SGHRS and CDR2 YFSETQ. Trimming took 0 bases from V and 1 from J, leaving 14 bases between them. This CDR3 spans 16 amino acids. CDR3: CASSLAPTGSSYEQYF. In DNA form, the CDR3 reads TGCGCCAGCAGCTTGGCGCCTACAGGGAGTTCCTACGAGCAGTACTTC.

This clonotype was observed at least ten times. The CDR3 bases are TGTGCCAGCAGCAGGGGGTCCACCTACGAGCAGTACTTC. This codes for CASSRGSTYEQYF. The V and J genes are TRBV13 and TRBJ2-7, with D possibly matching TRBD1 (6 bases). The CDR3 spans 13 residues. CDR1 and CDR2 (germline): PRHDT, FYEKMQ (reference sequence). The V and J ends lost 5 bases and 2 bases respectively, with 10 bases between them.

This clonotype has a count of ten or more. V gene TRBV20-1 combines with J gene TRBJ2-7; 8 nucleotides align to TRBD1. V was pared by 6 bases and J by 0 bases, with 13 bases of the junction left unmatched. The germline gives CDR1 DFQATT, CDR2 SNEGSKA (reference sequence). The CDR3 covers 16 residues. The CDR3 sequence is CSAVDRERILSYEQYF. DNA for the CDR3: TGCAGTGCCGTGGACAGGGAACGGATTCTCTCCTACGAGCAGTACTTC.

Many counts were recorded for this clonotype. V is TRBV20-1 and J is TRBJ2-7; 7 bases match TRBD2. V shed 8 bases and J 0 bases; nucleotides not matched to a gene: 7. CDR3 length equals 13 residues. Germline V gene lookup returns CDR1 DFQATT and CDR2 SNEGSKA (reference sequence). Here the CDR3 DNA reads TGCAGTCCCCGGGGGGAGTTCTCCTACGAGCAGTACTTC. Protein: CSPRGEFSYEQYF.

This clonotype showed up many times. The CDR3 is CAWTWMNTEAFF. DNA for the CDR3: TGTGCCTGGACCTGGATGAACACTGAAGCTTTCTTT. V and J are TRBV30 and TRBJ1-1; D not resolved. This CDR3 contains 12 residues. CDR1 GTSNPN and CDR2 SVGIG come from the germline V gene (reference sequence). V dropped 4 bases and J dropped 0 bases, with 6 bases sitting between them.

The sample holds many counts of this clonotype. The chain combines TRBV7-2 with TRBJ2-7, with D possibly TRBD2 on 6 matching bases. Per the germline V gene, CDR1 is SGHTA and CDR2 is FQGNSA. The CDR3 is made up of 15 amino acids. V gave up 0 bases and J gave up 5 bases, with 14 bases separating them. CDR3 nucleotide sequence: TGTGCCAGCAGCTTAGCACCGGGAGTAAACAACGAGCAGTACTTC. Translation gives CASSLAPGVNNEQYF.

This chain joins TRBV19 and TRBJ2-3; possible D gene TRBD2, 5 bases. This CDR3 comprises 12 residues. Germline CDR1 and CDR2: LNHDA and SQIVND (reference sequence). V was pared by 3 bases and J by 5 bases, with 6 bases between. The CDR3 spells CASSIGEDTQYF. In DNA, the CDR3 is TGTGCCAGTAGTATCGGGGAAGATACGCAGTATTTT.

This clonotype was counted at least ten times. V gene TRBV20-1 combines with J gene TRBJ1-6; no firm D call. V was cut by 5 bases and J by 8 bases, with 16 bases left in between. The CDR3 is 14 amino acids. The germline gives CDR1 DFQATT, CDR2 SNEGSKA (reference sequence). The CDR3 DNA reads as TGCAGTGCTCTCCCGGGTCCAGTCTATTCACCCCTCCACTTT. Its translation is CSALPGPVYSPLHF.

Comments on this clonotype: A much larger clone sits a single nucleotide away, making a read error possible. J is TRBJ1-5 and V is TRBV18; tentatively, D is TRBD1 (5 bases). Germline V gives CDR1 KGHSH, CDR2 LQKENI. The CDR3 spans 14 residues. Here the CDR3 DNA reads TGTGCCAACTCACCAGCCGGGGGTAGTCAGCCCCAGCATTTT. Translating gives CANSPAGGSQPQHF.

This clonotype was seen a few times. V and J are TRBV3-1 and TRBJ2-2; unclear D gene. CDR3 size: 14 residues. V was clipped by 6 bases and J by 6 bases, with 14 bases between them. The germline CDR1 and CDR2 sequences are LGHDT and YNNKEL (reference sequence). CDR3 nucleotides: TGTGCCAGCAGGGATAGAGGTTCCTCCGGGGAGCTGTTTTTT. This gives the protein CASRDRGSSGELFF. The variable domain in full, completed from reference TRBV3-1 and TRBJ2-2, reads DTAVSQTPKYLVTQMGNDKSIKCEQNLGHDTMYWYKQDSKKFLKIMFSYNNKELIINETVPNRFSPKSPDKAHLNLHINSLELGDSAVYFCASRDRGSSGELFFGEGSRLTVL.

The V gene is TRBV5-1, the J gene TRBJ1-2; TRBD1 aligns across 9 bases. In germline, CDR1 is SGHRS, CDR2 YFSETQ. This CDR3 spans 12 amino acids. V gave up 6 bases and J gave up 6 bases; unmatched junction bases: 3. The CDR3 here is CASTGTGNGYTF. The CDR3 region has the DNA TGCGCCAGCACGGGGACAGGGAATGGCTACACCTTC.

This clonotype was seen ten or more times. This CDR3 reads CASSFPAGELFF. DNA of the CDR3: TGTGCCAGCAGCTTCCCCGCCGGGGAGCTGTTTTTT. The chain uses TRBV11-2 and TRBJ2-2; D is undetermined. V was clipped by 3 bases and J by 6 bases, with 5 bases between them. Germline-derived CDR1 and CDR2 are SGHAT and FQNNGV. The CDR3 has 12 residues.

J is TRBJ2-2 and V is TRBV20-1, with 7 bases lining up with TRBD2. The CDR3 is made up of 12 amino acids. Germline V lookup: CDR1 DFQATT, CDR2 SNEGSKA (reference sequence). Germline trimming cut 7 bases from V and 4 bases from J; bases unmatched to any gene: 3. The CDR3 DNA is TGCAGTGTTGGGAGGGGCACCGGGGAGCTGTTTTTT. It yields the protein CSVGRGTGELFF.

Only a few counts were recorded for this clonotype. J is TRBJ1-5 and V is TRBV4-1, with D perhaps matching TRBD1 (5 bases). Germline V lookup: CDR1 MGHRA, CDR2 YSYEKL. V was trimmed by 5 bases and J by 0 bases, leaving 11 bases between them. The CDR3 extends over 15 amino acids. The CDR3 nucleotides are TGCGCCAGCAGCGTTGACAGTTATAGCAATCAGCCCCAGCATTTT. Translating it yields CASSVDSYSNQPQHF.

The gene calls are TRBV12-3 or TRBV12-4 and TRBJ1-1; TRBD1 matches at 10 bases. The CDR3 contains 14 residues. Trimming at V came to 7 bases and at J to 6 bases, leaving 8 bases not matched to a gene. CDR3 coding DNA: TGTGCCAGCACCCGGACAGGGGGTAACGCTGAAGCTTTCTTT. It translates to CASTRTGGNAEAFF.

This clonotype has ten or more counts. V is TRBV6-1 and J is TRBJ1-5; no clear D gene. V dropped 0 bases and J dropped 8 bases, with 11 bases sitting between them. This CDR3 is built from 14 residues. Germline-derived CDR1 and CDR2 are MNHNS and SASEGT. CDR3 sequence (DNA): TGTGCCAGCAGTGAAGCACCGTGGGGTGAGCCCCAGCATTTT. This gives the protein CASSEAPWGEPQHF.

The chain is built from TRBV27 and TRBJ1-2; no reliable D call. The CDR3 length is 11 residues. CDR1 MNHEY and CDR2 SMNVEV come from the germline V gene (reference sequence). Trimming took off 2 bases at V and 6 bases at J, with 4 bases between the two ends. The CDR3 loop is CASSLGHGYTF. The CDR3 coding sequence is TGTGCCAGCAGTTTAGGTCATGGCTACACCTTC.

This clonotype came up many times. This rearrangement joins TRBV19 to TRBJ2-7, with a tentative D call TRBD1 (6 bases). V was clipped by 0 bases and J by 7 bases, with 16 bases between them. Germline CDR1 and CDR2: LNHDA and SQIVND (reference sequence). The CDR3 spans 15 residues. This CDR3 is CASSIEDRLQGEQYF. Written as DNA, the CDR3 is TGTGCCAGTAGTATAGAGGACAGACTCCAGGGTGAGCAGTACTTC.

In its sample, this clonotype was seen many times. The J gene is TRBJ2-1, the V gene TRBV27; 11 bases agree with TRBD2. There are 16 residues in the CDR3. Germline V CDR1 and CDR2: MNHEY, SMNVEV (reference sequence). Unmatched junction bases numbered 9, after V lost 2 bases and J lost 9 bases. The CDR3 nucleotides read TGTGCCAGCAGTTTAGGGAAGGCTAGCGGGGGGTTTGAGCAGTTCTTC. It encodes CASSLGKASGGFEQFF.

The table lists this clonotype with many counts. The gene calls are TRBV6-1 and TRBJ1-4; 7 nucleotides match TRBD1. V lost 6 bases, J lost 7 bases, and 8 bases stayed unmatched. The CDR3 is made up of 14 amino acids. CDR1 is MNHNS and CDR2 is SASEGT in the germline V gene. The CDR3 region has the DNA TGTGCCAGCAGAATACAGGGGACGGGTGAAAAACTGTTTTTT. This gives the protein CASRIQGTGEKLFF.

This clonotype was counted at least ten times. V is TRBV2 and J is TRBJ1-6, with D possibly TRBD1 on 5 matching bases. The CDR3 is 15 residues long. Germline CDR1 reads SNHLY; CDR2 reads FYNNEI. V lost 1 base and J 9 bases, leaving 13 bases between the germline ends. CDR3 residues: CASSEGQPVGSPLHF. DNA for the CDR3: TGTGCCAGCAGTGAAGGACAGCCCGTCGGTTCACCCCTCCACTTT.

A few counts support this clonotype. The gene calls are TRBV15 and TRBJ1-2; 10 bases align to TRBD1. CDR1 is LNHNV, CDR2 YYDKDF, per germline (reference sequence). The CDR3 length is 14 residues. With V trimmed by 5 bases and J by 6 bases, 6 bases remained unmatched. The CDR3 nucleotides read TGTGCCACCAGCGGGGGGACAGGGGTGCATGGCTACACCTTC. Translating it yields CATSGGTGVHGYTF. Complete variable domain (other parts from reference TRBV15 and TRBJ1-2): DAMVIQNPRYQVTQFGKPVTLSCSQTLNHNVMYWYQQKSSQAPKLLFHYYDKDFNNEADTPDNFQSRRPNTSFCFLDIRSPGLGDTAMYLCATSGGTGVHGYTFGSGTRLTVV.

The rearrangement uses TRBV6-1 and TRBJ2-5, with D maybe TRBD2 (6 bases). Trimming took 9 bases from V and 2 from J, leaving 28 bases between them. The CDR3 covers 18 residues. Germline-derived CDR1 and CDR2 are MNHNS and SASEGT. CDR3 DNA sequence: TGTGCCAGTCGGATATTCGGGCGGGGACCCCGTGGGCAAGAGACCCAGTACTTC. As protein: CASRIFGRGPRGQETQYF.

This clonotype was seen repeatedly, ten times or more. The genes are TRBV2 and TRBJ2-2; 11 nucleotides agree with TRBD1. Germline assignment: CDR1 SNHLY and CDR2 FYNNEI. The ends lost 4 bases at V and 7 bases at J; junction bases unmatched: 5. The CDR3 contains 15 residues. DNA of the CDR3: TGTGCCAGCAGTGGGACAGGGGGCGCGGTCGGGGAGCTGTTTTTT. Amino acid sequence: CASSGTGGAVGELFF.

The chain links TRBV7-2 to TRBJ2-5; 12 bases map to TRBD2. V shed 2 bases, J shed 4 bases, and the junction held 5 bases outside the gene matches. This CDR3 spans 16 amino acids. Germline CDR1 SGHTA, CDR2 FQGNSA. The CDR3 region is CASSLLAGGPLETQYF. Written as DNA, the CDR3 is TGTGCCAGCAGCTTACTAGCGGGAGGGCCTTTAGAGACCCAGTACTTC.